Described below is a single T cell receptor beta chain sequence and its context. The data stem from a study of T cell changes during pregnancy in multiple sclerosis. The CDR3 is 16 residues long. Germline-derived CDR1 and CDR2 are SGHRS and YFSETQ. Trimming took off 1 base at V and 4 bases at J, with 15 bases between the two ends. Clones were read by immunoSEQ multiplex PCR, and TCRdb kept only the in-frame ones, dropping some. The repertoire holds fewer than 80,000 clones, more than 80% seen once, with about 0.9% in the top ten. The sequencing here drew on peripheral blood, taken in the first trimester of pregnancy. The V gene is TRBV5-1, the J gene TRBJ1-3, with D possibly matching TRBD1 (6 bases). The sequence was obtained from a female donor in good health, enrolled as a control in a pregnancy study. CDR3 DNA: TGCGCCAGCAGCTTGTCGGTGCAAGGGGGAGGAAACACCATATATTTT. Translating gives CASSLSVQGGGNTIYF.